The entry below describes one T cell receptor (beta chain). The sample comes from a study of blood T cell repertoires in COVID-19. Study in general: Specimens from acute and convalescent COVID-19 originated in the United States, Italy and Spain. From T cells, B-cell-depleted T cells, or PBMCs came the material, which was cDNA or gDNA.

Germline V gene data show CDR1 as MRHNA and CDR2 as SNTAGT. The CDR3 is made up of 13 amino acids. Trimming cost V 10 bases and J 3 bases; bases outside gene matches: 7. Methods used by the authors: How many nucleated cells were present was estimated from reference gene primer amplification. Sequenced by immunoSEQ multiplex PCR; TCRdb stores in-frame clones only, minus some. That table supplies the V and J calls and clone size; D and trimming were determined from the DNA. The sample lists hundreds of thousands of clones; just over 85% were seen once. Seattle patient enrollment occurred during active infection, with longitudinal follow-up thereafter.

The genes are TRBV6-4 and TRBJ2-7; TRBD2 matches 9 bases. The source is a man aged 45-65 years with COVID-19, enrolled during active disease. Material for sequencing was peripheral blood. CDR3 loop: CATSGTSYYEQYF. In DNA, the CDR3 is TGTGCCACTTCCGGGACTAGCTACTACGAGCAGTACTTC.